The 4 T cell receptor beta chains reported below all come from one sample, sequenced in a study of shared clonotypes between healthy human individuals. The table came from immunoSEQ multiplex PCR; TCRdb's copy has only in-frame clones and leaves some out. Among about 1.5 million clones, approximately 98% were seen once, and the ten largest hold 0.4% to 0.55%. Sequencing used naive CD4+ T cells sorted from blood. Subset denoted: CD45RA+ positively selected. The receptor source for this set is a man between 25 and 39 years old in good health.

The CDR3 DNA is TGCGCCAGCAGCTTGGGGATGGGGATTTTTGCTGAAGCTTTCTTT. This translates into CASSLGMGIFAEAFF. This chain uses TRBV5-1 with TRBJ1-1; D is uncertain. CDR1 and CDR2 from the germline V gene are SGHRS and YFSETQ. Trimming pared 0 bases from V and 6 bases from J, leaving 15 bases between. CDR3 length: 15 residues.

The genes are TRBV9 and TRBJ2-7; maybe TRBD1 (5 bases). The CDR3 runs to 15 residues. Per germline, CDR1 SGDLS and CDR2 YYNGEE. The V gene lost 1 base and the J gene lost 2 bases, with 13 bases spanning the gap. The CDR3 loop is CASSVTDSFAYEQYF. The CDR3 region has the DNA TGTGCCAGCAGCGTAACAGACAGTTTTGCCTACGAGCAGTACTTC.

This chain connects TRBV28 to TRBJ2-7, with 7 nucleotides matching TRBD2. This CDR3 is built from 15 residues. Trimming at V came to 4 bases and at J to 5 bases, leaving 11 bases not matched to a gene. In germline, CDR1 is MDHEN, CDR2 SYDVKM. This chain's CDR3 is CASSSPGGSVDEQYF. The CDR3 nucleotides are TGTGCCAGCAGTTCCCCCGGCGGGAGCGTCGACGAGCAGTACTTC. Together with reference TRBV28 and TRBJ2-7, the CDR3 gives the full variable domain: DVKVTQSSRYLVKRTGEKVFLECVQDMDHENMFWYRQDPGLGLRLIYFSYDVKMKEKGDIPEGYSVSREKKERFSLILESASTNQTSMYLCASSSPGGSVDEQYFGPGTRLTVT.

This sequence joins TRBV25-1 and TRBJ1-2; TRBD1 might be the D (5 bases). The germline V and J ends were trimmed by 1 base and 3 bases, with 12 bases remaining between them. Germline CDR1 is MGHDK and CDR2 is SYGVNS. The CDR3 length is 15 residues. The CDR3: CASSELTVGDYGYTF. As DNA, the CDR3 is TGTGCCAGCAGTGAATTGACAGTCGGTGACTATGGCTACACCTTC.